This T cell receptor (beta chain) was sequenced during a study of radiation and T cells in renal cell carcinoma. This clone appeared once. What it binds is unknown. This CDR3 has 14 residues. V trimming: 2 bases; J trimming: 6 bases; junction bases outside the gene matches: 6. Germline values: CDR1 GTSNPN, CDR2 SVGIG (reference sequence). Using immunoSEQ multiplex PCR, the repertoire was profiled, and TCRdb retains in-frame clones only, with some absent. This table holds around 60,000 clones, roughly four fifths found once. Regarding the study as a whole: In blood, top tumor clones expanded by 2 weeks, shrinking by 4.

Documented time point: blood 2 weeks post-SBRT. Regarding treatment: 15 Gy SBRT to primary tumor, nephrectomy 4 weeks later. The chain links TRBV30 to TRBJ2-2; 7 bases align to TRBD1. The sequenced sample was blood, obtained from a patient whose treatment included radiotherapy and nephrectomy. The sequence was obtained from a man in his sixties with renal cell carcinoma. The CDR3 sequence: CAWSWDSFAGELFF. DNA of the CDR3: TGTGCCTGGAGTTGGGACAGCTTCGCCGGGGAGCTGTTTTTT.